Described below is a single TCR beta chain sequence and its context. Antigen specificity is unknown. CDR3 length equals 13 residues. Germline V gene data show CDR1 as MNHEY and CDR2 as SVGAGI. Unmatched junction bases numbered 5, after V lost 8 bases and J lost 5 bases. TCRdb keeps only in-frame clones here, not all; method: immunoSEQ multiplex PCR. The repertoire has roughly 16,000 clones, approximately 80% of them found once; the top ten carry 9%. This sample is drawn from a study of T cells and Merkel cell carcinoma outcomes. Study-level results: In Merkel cell carcinoma, repertoire and T-cell density reportedly predicted outcomes.

Sequencing was done on a sample of tumor tissue from Merkel cell carcinoma. The sequence derives from a human donor with Merkel cell carcinoma. The genes are TRBV6-5 and TRBJ1-4; 7 bases line up with TRBD1. The CDR3 DNA sequence: TGTGCCAGCGGGGCAGGGGGGAATGAAAAACTGTTTTTT. This translates into CASGAGGNEKLFF.